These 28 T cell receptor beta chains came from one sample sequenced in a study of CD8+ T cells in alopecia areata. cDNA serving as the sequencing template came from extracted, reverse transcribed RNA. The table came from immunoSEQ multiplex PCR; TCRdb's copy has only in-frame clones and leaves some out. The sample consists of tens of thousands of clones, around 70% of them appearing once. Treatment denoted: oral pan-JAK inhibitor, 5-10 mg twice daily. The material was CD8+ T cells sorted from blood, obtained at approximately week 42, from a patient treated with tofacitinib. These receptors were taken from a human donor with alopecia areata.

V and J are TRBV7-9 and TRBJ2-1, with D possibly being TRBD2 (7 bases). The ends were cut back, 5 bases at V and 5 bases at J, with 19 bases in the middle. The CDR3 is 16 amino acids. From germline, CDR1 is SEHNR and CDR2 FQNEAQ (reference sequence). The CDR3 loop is CASSPARGPINNEQFF. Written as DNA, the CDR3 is TGTGCCAGCAGCCCCGCGCGGGGGCCAATAAACAATGAGCAGTTCTTC. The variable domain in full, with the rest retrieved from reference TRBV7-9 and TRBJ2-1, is DTGVSQNPRHKITKRGQNVTFRCDPISEHNRLYWYRQTLGQGPEFLTYFQNEAQLEKSRLLSDRFSAERPKGSFSTLEIQRTEQGDSAMYLCASSPARGPINNEQFFGPGTRLTVL.

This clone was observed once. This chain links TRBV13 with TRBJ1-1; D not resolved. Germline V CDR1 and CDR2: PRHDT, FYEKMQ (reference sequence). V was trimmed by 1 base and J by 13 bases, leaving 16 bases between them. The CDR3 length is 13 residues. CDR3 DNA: TGTGCCAGCAGCTTAGAAAGGGTGGAGGGCGGTTTCTTT. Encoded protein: CASSLERVEGGFF.

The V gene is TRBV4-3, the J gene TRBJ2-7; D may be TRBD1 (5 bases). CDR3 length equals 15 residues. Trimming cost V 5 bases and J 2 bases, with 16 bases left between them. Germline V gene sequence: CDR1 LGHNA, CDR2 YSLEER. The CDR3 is CASSSSYRNTYEQYF. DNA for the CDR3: TGCGCCAGCAGCTCAAGCTACAGGAATACCTACGAGCAGTACTTC.

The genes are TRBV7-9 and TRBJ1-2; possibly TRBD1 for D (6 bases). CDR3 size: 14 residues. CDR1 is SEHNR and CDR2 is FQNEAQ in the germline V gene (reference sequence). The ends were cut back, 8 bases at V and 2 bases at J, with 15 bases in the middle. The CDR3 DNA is TGTGCCAGCTGGGGGGCAGGACCCAACTATGGCTACACCTTC. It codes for CASWGAGPNYGYTF.

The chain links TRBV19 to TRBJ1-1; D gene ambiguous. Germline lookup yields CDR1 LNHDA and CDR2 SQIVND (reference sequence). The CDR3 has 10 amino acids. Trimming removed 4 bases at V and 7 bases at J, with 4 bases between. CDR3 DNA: TGTGCCAGTAGTAGAAATGAAGCTTTCTTT. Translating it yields CASSRNEAFF.

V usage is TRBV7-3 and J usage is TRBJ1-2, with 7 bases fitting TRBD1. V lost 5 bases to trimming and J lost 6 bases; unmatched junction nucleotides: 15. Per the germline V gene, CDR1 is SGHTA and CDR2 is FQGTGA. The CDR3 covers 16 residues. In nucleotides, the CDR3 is TGTGCCAGCAGCCCGCACTCACAGGGGCCGGGGGATGGCTACACCTTC. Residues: CASSPHSQGPGDGYTF. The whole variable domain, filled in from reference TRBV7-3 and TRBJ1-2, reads GAGVSQTPSNKVTEKGKYVELRCDPISGHTALYWYRQSLGQGPEFLIYFQGTGAADDSGLPNDRFFAVRPEGSVSTLKIQRTERGDSAVYLCASSPHSQGPGDGYTFGSGTRLTVV.

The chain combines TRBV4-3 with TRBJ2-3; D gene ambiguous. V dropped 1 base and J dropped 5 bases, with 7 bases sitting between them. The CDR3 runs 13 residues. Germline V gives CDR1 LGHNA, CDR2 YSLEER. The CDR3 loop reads CASSQAVGDTQYF. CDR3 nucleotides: TGCGCCAGCAGCCAAGCGGTGGGAGATACGCAGTATTTT.

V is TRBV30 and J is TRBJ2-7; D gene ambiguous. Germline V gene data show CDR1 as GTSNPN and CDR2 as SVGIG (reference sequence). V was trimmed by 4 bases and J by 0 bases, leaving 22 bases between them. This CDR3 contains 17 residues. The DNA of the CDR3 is TGTGCCTGGACCCCCGAATCCCAGATTGTATCCTCCTACGAGCAGTACTTC. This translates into CAWTPESQIVSSYEQYF.

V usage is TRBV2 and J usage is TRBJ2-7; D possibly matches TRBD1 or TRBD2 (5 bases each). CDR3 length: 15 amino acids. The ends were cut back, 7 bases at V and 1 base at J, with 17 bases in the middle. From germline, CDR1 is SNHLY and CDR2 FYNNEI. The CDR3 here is CASTDGWDGSYEQYF. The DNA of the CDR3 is TGTGCCAGCACCGATGGGTGGGACGGATCCTACGAGCAGTACTTC.

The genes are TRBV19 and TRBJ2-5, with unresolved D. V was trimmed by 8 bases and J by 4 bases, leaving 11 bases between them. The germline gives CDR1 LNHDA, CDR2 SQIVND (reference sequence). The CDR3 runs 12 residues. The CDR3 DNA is TGTGCCAGTTCCGGACCGGGAGAGACCCAGTACTTC. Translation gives CASSGPGETQYF.

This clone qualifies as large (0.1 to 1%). CDR3 amino acids: CASSDPLAGGNNEQFF. The CDR3 bases are TGTGCCAGCAGCGACCCACTAGCGGGGGGGAACAATGAGCAGTTCTTC. This chain links TRBV9 with TRBJ2-1; TRBD2 agrees at 13 bases. The CDR3 totals 16 residues. V was pared by 3 bases and J by 5 bases, with 5 bases of the junction left unmatched. The germline V gene encodes CDR1 SGDLS and CDR2 YYNGEE.

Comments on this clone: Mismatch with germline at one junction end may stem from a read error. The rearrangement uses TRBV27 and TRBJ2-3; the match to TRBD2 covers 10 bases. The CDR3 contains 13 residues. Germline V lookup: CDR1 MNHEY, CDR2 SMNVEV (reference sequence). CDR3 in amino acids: CTSTSGVLDTQYF. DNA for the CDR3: TGTACCAGTACTAGCGGGGTTTTAGATACGCAGTATTTT.

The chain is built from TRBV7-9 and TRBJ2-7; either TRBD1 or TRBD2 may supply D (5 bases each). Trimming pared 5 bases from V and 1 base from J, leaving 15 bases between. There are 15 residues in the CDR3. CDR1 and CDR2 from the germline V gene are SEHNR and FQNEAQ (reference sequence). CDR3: CASSPPERGSYEQYF. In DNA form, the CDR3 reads TGTGCCAGCAGCCCCCCCGAGAGGGGTTCCTACGAGCAGTACTTC.

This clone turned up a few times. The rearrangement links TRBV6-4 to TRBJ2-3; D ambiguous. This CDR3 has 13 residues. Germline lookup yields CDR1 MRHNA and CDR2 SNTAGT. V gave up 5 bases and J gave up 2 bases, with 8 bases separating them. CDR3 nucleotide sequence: TGTGCCAGCAGTCCCCGGATCACAGATACGCAGTATTTT. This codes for CASSPRITDTQYF.

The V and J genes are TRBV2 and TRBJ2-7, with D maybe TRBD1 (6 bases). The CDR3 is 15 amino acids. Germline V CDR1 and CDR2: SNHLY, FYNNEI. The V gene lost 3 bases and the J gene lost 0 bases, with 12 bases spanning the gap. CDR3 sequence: CASSEDRRISYEQYF. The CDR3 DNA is TGTGCCAGCAGTGAGGACAGACGCATCTCCTACGAGCAGTACTTC.

In DNA form, the CDR3 reads TGTGCCAGCAGTTTAATGGGGCTAAGCAATCAGCCCCAGCATTTT. This translates into CASSLMGLSNQPQHF. The chain has TRBV27 and TRBJ1-5; a weak D match, TRBD1 (5 bases). Germline lookup yields CDR1 MNHEY and CDR2 SMNVEV (reference sequence). The CDR3 is 15 residues long. Deletions cut 2 bases from V and 1 base from J, with 9 bases between.

The CDR3 nucleotides are TGTGCCACCCGGACAGGGTACAATGAGCAGTTCTTC. Translation gives CATRTGYNEQFF. The chain links TRBV19 to TRBJ2-1, with 8 positions matching TRBD1. Per the germline V gene, CDR1 is LNHDA and CDR2 is SQIVND (reference sequence). The CDR3 covers 12 residues. V lost 10 bases and J lost 4; bases outside the gene matches: 3.

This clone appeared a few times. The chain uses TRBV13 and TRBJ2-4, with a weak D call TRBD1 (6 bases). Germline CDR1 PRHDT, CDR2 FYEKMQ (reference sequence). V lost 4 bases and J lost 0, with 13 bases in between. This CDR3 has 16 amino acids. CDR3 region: CASSYAGTPAKNIQYF. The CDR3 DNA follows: TGTGCCAGCAGCTATGCCGGGACACCAGCCAAAAACATTCAGTACTTC.

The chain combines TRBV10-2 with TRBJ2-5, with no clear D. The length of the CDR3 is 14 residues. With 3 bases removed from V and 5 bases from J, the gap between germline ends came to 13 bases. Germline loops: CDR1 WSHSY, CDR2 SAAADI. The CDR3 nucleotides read TGCGCCAGCAGTGATATAACTTCACCGGAGACCCAGTACTTC. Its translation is CASSDITSPETQYF.

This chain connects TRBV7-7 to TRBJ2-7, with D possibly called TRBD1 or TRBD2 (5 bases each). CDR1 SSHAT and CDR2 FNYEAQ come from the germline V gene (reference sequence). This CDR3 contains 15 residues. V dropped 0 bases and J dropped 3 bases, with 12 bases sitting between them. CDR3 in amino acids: CASSLAPGQSYEQYF. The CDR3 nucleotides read TGTGCCAGCAGCTTAGCCCCGGGGCAGAGCTACGAGCAGTACTTC.

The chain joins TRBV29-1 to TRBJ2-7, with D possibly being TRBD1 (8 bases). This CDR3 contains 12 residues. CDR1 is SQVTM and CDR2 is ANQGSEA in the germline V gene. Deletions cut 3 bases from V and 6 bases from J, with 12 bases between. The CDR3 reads CSVETGEGEQYF. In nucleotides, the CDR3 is TGCAGCGTTGAGACAGGGGAGGGCGAGCAGTACTTC.

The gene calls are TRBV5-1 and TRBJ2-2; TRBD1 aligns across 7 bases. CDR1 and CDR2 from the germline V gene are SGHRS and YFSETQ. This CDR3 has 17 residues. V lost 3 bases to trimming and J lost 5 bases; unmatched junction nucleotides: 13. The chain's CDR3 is CASSSFSTGVRTGELFF. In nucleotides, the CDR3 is TGCGCCAGCAGCTCCTTTTCCACAGGGGTGAGGACCGGGGAGCTGTTTTTT.

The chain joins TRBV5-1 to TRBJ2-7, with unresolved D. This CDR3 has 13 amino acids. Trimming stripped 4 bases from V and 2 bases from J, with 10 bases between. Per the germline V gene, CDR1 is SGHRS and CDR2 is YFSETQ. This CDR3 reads CASSNDWTYEQYF. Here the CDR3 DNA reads TGCGCCAGCAGCAACGACTGGACCTACGAGCAGTACTTC.

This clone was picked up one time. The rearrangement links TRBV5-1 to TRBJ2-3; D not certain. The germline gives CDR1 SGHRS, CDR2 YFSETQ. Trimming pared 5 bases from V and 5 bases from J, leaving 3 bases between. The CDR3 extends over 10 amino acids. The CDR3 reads CASRGDTQYF. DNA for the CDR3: TGCGCCAGCAGGGGAGATACGCAGTATTTT.

CDR3 bases: TGTGCCAGCAGAGGGACAGTCGGTCCCTATAATTCACCCCTCCACTTT. Its protein product is CASRGTVGPYNSPLHF. This rearrangement joins TRBV25-1 to TRBJ1-6; 7 bases match TRBD1. Germline V gene data show CDR1 as MGHDK and CDR2 as SYGVNS. Trimming cost V 6 bases and J 2 bases; bases outside gene matches: 7. The CDR3 sequence is 16 residues long.

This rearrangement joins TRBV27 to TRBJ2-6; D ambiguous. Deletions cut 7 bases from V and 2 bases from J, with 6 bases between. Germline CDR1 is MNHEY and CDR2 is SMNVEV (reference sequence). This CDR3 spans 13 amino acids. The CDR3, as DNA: TGTGCCAGCACGCGTACTGGGGCCAACGTCCTGACTTTC. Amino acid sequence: CASTRTGANVLTF.

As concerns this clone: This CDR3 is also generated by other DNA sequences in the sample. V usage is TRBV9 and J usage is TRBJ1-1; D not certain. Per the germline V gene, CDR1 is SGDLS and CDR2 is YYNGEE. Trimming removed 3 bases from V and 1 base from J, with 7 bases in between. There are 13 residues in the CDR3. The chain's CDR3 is CASSGAQNTEAFF. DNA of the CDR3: TGTGCCAGCAGCGGGGCCCAGAACACTGAAGCTTTCTTT.

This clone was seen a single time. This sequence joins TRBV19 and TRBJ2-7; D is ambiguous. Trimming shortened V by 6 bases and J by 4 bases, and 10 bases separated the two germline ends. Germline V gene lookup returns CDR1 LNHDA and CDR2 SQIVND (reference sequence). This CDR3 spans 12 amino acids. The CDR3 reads CASRNDLYEQYF. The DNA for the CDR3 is TGTGCCAGTAGGAACGACTTGTACGAGCAGTACTTC.